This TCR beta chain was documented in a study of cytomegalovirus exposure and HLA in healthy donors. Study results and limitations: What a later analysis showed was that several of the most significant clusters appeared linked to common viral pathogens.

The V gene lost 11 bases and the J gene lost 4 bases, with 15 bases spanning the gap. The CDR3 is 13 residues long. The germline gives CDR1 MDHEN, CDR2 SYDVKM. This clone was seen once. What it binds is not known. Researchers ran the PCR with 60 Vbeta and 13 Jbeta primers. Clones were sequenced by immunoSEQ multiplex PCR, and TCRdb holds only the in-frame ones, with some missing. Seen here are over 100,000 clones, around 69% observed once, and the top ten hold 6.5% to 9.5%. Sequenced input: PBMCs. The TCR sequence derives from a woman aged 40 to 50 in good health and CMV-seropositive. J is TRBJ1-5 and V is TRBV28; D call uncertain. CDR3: CAEGDTLNQPQHF. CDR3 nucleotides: TGTGCCGAGGGCGACACCCTGAATCAGCCCCAGCATTTT.